The 3 T cell receptor beta chains listed next were all sequenced from one sample in a study of CD8+CD57+ T cells in acquired aplastic anemia. Genomic DNA templated the TCR beta VDJ and CDR3 profiling. In TCRdb, the reads were re-called with MiXCR into one record per CDR3 protein. Seen here are a few hundred thousand distinct CDR3 sequences, about 37% observed once, and the top ten hold 1% to 1.3%. The sequenced sample consisted of sorted CD4+, CD8+, or CD8+CD57+ T cells (not recorded which) from PBMCs. These receptors all come from a human donor in good health, serving as a control.

Comment on this clonotype: Since a much larger clone is just one base distant, this may be a read error. V gene TRBV10-2 combines with J gene TRBJ1-1, with D maybe TRBD1 (6 bases). Germline lookup yields CDR1 WSHSY and CDR2 SAAADI. This CDR3 comprises 12 residues. DNA for the CDR3: TGCGCCGCCGGAGAGGGGGAAACTGAAGCTTCCTTT. Its protein is CAAGEGETEASF.

This clonotype was detected ten times or more. The chain recombines TRBV29-1 with TRBJ1-5; 8 nucleotides line up with TRBD1. From germline, CDR1 is SQVTM and CDR2 ANQGSEA. The CDR3 runs to 15 residues. Trimming took 4 bases from V and 3 from J; bases not matched to a gene: 8. The CDR3 here is CSVAGGAGPNQPQHF. CDR3 DNA sequence: TGCAGCGTTGCAGGGGGCGCGGGTCCCAATCAGCCCCAGCATTTT.

This clonotype showed up just a few times. The V gene is TRBV20-1, the J gene TRBJ1-3, with 7 bases identical to TRBD1. V trimming: 0 bases; J trimming: 4 bases; junction bases outside the gene matches: 6. The CDR3 runs 15 residues. Per germline, CDR1 DFQATT and CDR2 SNEGSKA (reference sequence). CDR3 sequence (DNA): TGCAGTGCTAGAGATCGACAGGGCCCAGGAAACACCATATATTTT. It is translated as CSARDRQGPGNTIYF.